This T cell receptor (beta chain) was sequenced in a study of CD8+ T cells in alopecia areata (dated by TCRdb to 2017 to 2018). The study in broad terms: The treated patients, all with moderate-to-severe alopecia areata, were enrolled in an open-label pilot trial of oral tofacitinib given at 5 to 10 mg twice daily. Clonality in the scalp was compared among normal scalp (n=4), patchy alopecia areata scalp (n=8), and alopecia totalis/universalis scalp (n=8). Biopsies were taken from tofacitinib-treated patients at baseline and again at 4 and 24 weeks into treatment, and several of those patients also had a later scalp biopsy. In both human patients and the C3H/HeJ mouse model, the study applied high-throughput TCRbeta sequencing to look at T cell clonal expansion in alopecia areata. immunoSEQ multiplex PCR using 35 Vbeta forward primers and 13 Jbeta reverse primers was used to amplify TCRbeta CDR3 regions. On the human side, TCRbeta sequencing was run on scalp tissue and on sorted CD4+ and CD8+ peripheral blood T cells from healthy controls and from alopecia areata patients with either patchy or totalis/universalis disease. Tofacitinib was given for 6 to 18 months, followed by 6 months of follow-up off drug to assess delayed response and recurrence. RNA came from the PAXgene miRNA kit for fixed scalp, the miRNeasy kit for PBMCs, and the RNeasy kit for mouse skin. Paper-wide results and their limitations: Unlike mouse skin, which is dominated by gammadelta T cells, normal human skin has resident alphabeta T cells that are also sequenced, and this complicates analysis of the scalp TCR repertoire. Compared with mice, TCR sequences shared between patients were less clear, possibly partly because of HLA diversity across the patient population. Compared with normal scalp, lesional scalp, particularly in alopecia totalis/universalis, had higher clonality and more expanded CD8+ clones, which suggests antigenic drive.

Trimmed from V: 5 bases; trimmed from J: 6 bases; junction bases lacking a gene match: 9. The CDR3 starts with the cysteine, ends with the phenylalanine, and has 16 residues. The kept DNA is CDR3 alone, 48 bases in frame from the first base. From the germline V gene, CDR1 is SGHTA and CDR2 is FQGNSA. This clone was found a few times. It lacks a known antigen. The input lacks base qualities; no much larger clone sits a single base away. Read against the paper, the sample's time point label means: baseline before oral tofacitinib. From alopecia areata patients, peripheral blood was collected along with lesional scalp punch biopsies. After PBMCs were isolated by density centrifugation and stained for CD3, CD4 and CD8, a FACSAria was used to sort CD4+ and CD8+ T cells. The library was made by the immunoSEQ multiplex PCR assay. RNA was extracted from all samples and reverse transcribed into cDNA, which served as template for TCR sequencing. First-strand cDNA was synthesized with SuperScript III using a 2:1 mix of oligo-dT and random hexamers. A synthetic immune receptor repertoire was used to measure amplification bias, and any remaining bias was corrected computationally. Turning to the authors' computational methods: Raw reads were preprocessed to remove errors, and CDR3 was defined according to IMGT conventions as the region from the conserved cysteine to phenylalanine. Clonality was computed as 1 minus the Shannon entropy, with the entropy normalized by log2 of the number of productive unique TCRs. Whether scalp clones were CD4 or CD8 was inferred by matching scalp TCRbeta sequences against CD4 and CD8 repertoires sorted from blood. The clones in this table, taken by TCRdb from immuneACCESS, are in-frame only. Not every clone is retained; where verified, under half of the shortfall comes from an unresolved V gene, and the cause of the rest is unknown. V and J calls and clone size come straight from that table; D and trimming were deduced from the DNA. The sample includes 110,000 to 150,000 clones, with approximately 50% observed a single time. The ten largest clones represent roughly 0.92% of the sample.

Specimen: CD4+ T cells sorted from blood, collected at week 0. The rearranged chain carries TRBV7-2 and TRBJ1-6; the junction holds 8 bases that match TRBD1. This sequence originates from a human donor with alopecia areata. This receptor has the CDR3 CASSQRTGRANSPLHF. The DNA reads TGTGCCAGCAGCCAACGGACAGGGAGAGCTAATTCACCCCTCCACTTT. The CDR3, completed at both ends by the reference TRBV7-2 and TRBJ1-6 genes, gives the full variable domain GAGVSQSPSNKVTEKGKDVELRCDPISGHTALYWYRQSLGQGLEFLIYFQGNSAPDKSGLPSDRFSAERTGGSVSTLTIQRTQQEDSAVYLCASSQRTGRANSPLHFGNGTRLTVT.